The clone carrying this TCR beta chain came up a few times. No antigen is known for it. The entry originates in a study of beta chain features in type 1 diabetes. Study-wide points: Type 1 diabetes patients had moderately but significantly shorter TCRB CDR3s in all four CD4+ subsets.

Reverse transcribing all isolated RNA meant expressed TCRB transcripts were sequenced. Profiling relied on immunoSEQ multiplex PCR, and the TCRdb table lists in-frame clones only, not all of them. The table shows about 660,000 clones, with 11% to 15% occurring only once. This TCR came from a man aged 18 to 29 with type 1 diabetes. Sequenced: naive CD4+ T cells from blood.

The CDR3 region is CASSLAQGTSGAHSGANVLTF. The CDR3 coding sequence is TGTGCCAGCAGCTTAGCGCAGGGGACTAGCGGGGCTCACTCTGGGGCCAACGTCCTGACTTTC. The chain links TRBV7-6 to TRBJ2-6; 13 bases fit TRBD2. Trimming took 0 bases from V and 0 from J; bases not matched to a gene: 8. Germline V CDR1 and CDR2: SGHVS, FNYEAQ. The CDR3 extends over 21 amino acids.